Given below is one T cell receptor beta chain in context. Compared with the rest of its sample, this clone is medium-sized (0.01 to 0.1%). Its recognized antigen is unknown. There are no base qualities to consult, and no much larger clone falls within one base. No patient had received any treatment before thyroid surgery. Using T-cell receptor beta sequencing, the study looked back at clinical samples from patients collected from 2012 to 2018. Receptor amplification or capture employed PCR. The data were produced on an Illumina HiSeq 4000. High-throughput sequencing was used to profile the TCR beta-chain CDR3 region of each patient. The original pipeline was this. CDR3 differences across clinicopathological groups were used to build a classifier for discriminating distant-metastatic papillary thyroid cancer patients. The Shannon index was used to measure repertoire diversity, and the Morisita-Horn index was used to measure how similar tumor and blood repertoires were. TCRdb reprocessing: public reads trimmed at Q25 with fastp, clones called with MiXCR, in-frame beta chains kept. These V and J calls originate from TCRdb's pipeline instead of the authors' own analysis. This sample is represented by 30,000 to 40,000 clones; roughly a sixth of them were singletons. The ten largest clonotypes hold roughly 12% of the sample.

The CDR3 sequence holds 16 residues, the cysteine and phenylalanine included. Only CDR3 DNA remains: 48 bases, in frame from the first base. Based on the germline V gene, the CDR1 and CDR2 sequences are MNHEY and SVGEGT. V and J lose 7 bases and 4 bases, and a span of 20 bases separates them. This entry comes from a study of metastatic and nonmetastatic thyroid tumors (TCRdb year 2020). About the investigation overall: For patients with malignant and with benign thyroid disease, the researchers compared repertoires between peripheral blood samples and tumor or nodule tissue samples. Findings and caveats that apply to the study as a whole: In both blood and tumor samples, malignant tumors were reported to have significantly higher TCR beta diversity than benign nodules.

This TCR was sampled from a male donor with papillary thyroid cancer or a benign thyroid nodule (not recorded which). Some clones in this sample may be carry-over from other donors' samples. Recombination linked TRBV6-2 or TRBV6-3 to TRBJ2-1, and TRBD1 may be the D gene, going by 5 matching bases. Sequenced input: blood. Read as DNA, the sequence is TGTGCCAGCAATTGGGGCCGGGCGGTACTTTACAATGAGCAGTTCTTC. Its product reads: CASNWGRAVLYNEQFF.